The rows below give T cell receptor beta chains drawn from one sample of a study of T cell repertoires in MIS-A myocarditis. Assay used: immunoSEQ multiplex PCR; TCRdb lists only in-frame clones, some missing. The top ten hold about 2% of the sample, which has about 10,000 clones, around 89% seen once. The sequenced material came from thoracic lymph node tissue obtained at autopsy. The source of these receptors is a man aged 18 to 30 with fulminant myocarditis from multisystem inflammatory syndrome in adults (MIS-A) after COVID-19. CDR3s leave out the opening cysteine and the closing phenylalanine or tryptophan.

>TRBV4-1|TRBJ2-1
ASSQNLYPGQGRDEQF
>TRBV2|TRBJ1-2
ASTHDFNYGYT
>TRBV7-8|TRBJ2-1
ASSLGGVSSYNEQF
>TRBV28|TRBJ2-3
ASATAADTQY
>TRBV7-9|TRBJ1-2
ASSLGSGAWGYT
>TRBV5-4|TRBJ2-3
ASSHPGYTDTQY
>TRBV30|TRBJ2-7
AWSVTLYEQY
>TRBV4-1|TRBJ1-4
ATGQGANEKLF
>TRBV27|TRBJ1-1
ATQGANTEAF
>TRBV5-5|TRBJ1-1
ASSLAGLKDTEAF
>TRBV27|TRBJ2-7
ASSLSGLSSYEQY
>TRBV7-9|TRBJ2-3
ASSSLAGAQY
>TRBV11-2|TRBJ1-2
ASSTLTFLNYGYT
>TRBV24-1|TRBJ2-1
ATSDILARSYNEQF
>TRBV6-1|TRBJ2-7
ASSGGGSGLFWYEQY
>TRBV19|TRBJ1-1
ASSITGNTEAF
>TRBV6-5|TRBJ1-1
ASSSRHLNTEAF
>TRBV2|TRBJ1-1
ASSEWGQNTEAF
>TRBV7-2|TRBJ2-5
ASSPKGGGGATAQY
>TRBV20-1|TRBJ2-7
SASSGGLPGEQY
>TRBV5-4|TRBJ2-5
ASSLEQGETQY
>TRBV15|TRBJ1-4
ATSRRTSEKLF
>TRBV21-1|TRBJ2-1
ASSATVSSYNEQF
>TRBV6-6|TRBJ2-3
ASSYSRGSTDTQY
>TRBV9|TRBJ1-5
ASSVAPPDRNQPQH
>TRBV7-8|TRBJ2-7
ASSLARDEQY
>TRBV7-9|TRBJ2-7
ASSSPASGGKY
>TRBV6-5|TRBJ1-4
ASLRDRNEKLF
>TRBV28|TRBJ2-7
ASSSLRSGGAKPYEQY
>TRBV19|TRBJ1-2
ASIPRTGSFSSGYT
>TRBV28|TRBJ1-2
ASSLLPNYGYT
>TRBV6-5|TRBJ2-2
ASSYSKGIWGELF
>TRBV10-1|TRBJ1-1
ASSESNTEAF
>TRBV6-1|TRBJ1-2
ASSENIASIKGYT
>TRBV7-6|TRBJ2-7
ASSILRDGLFIEQY
>TRBV18|TRBJ2-7
ASSPSPTRFTYEQY
>TRBV2|TRBJ2-1
ASSKTASGSSYNEQF
>TRBV29-1|TRBJ1-3
SALPGASGNTIY
>TRBV4-3|TRBJ2-5
ASSQSWRTGEETQY